These 20 T cell receptor beta chains were all obtained from the same sample, sequenced in a study of chemoradiotherapy in HPV16-positive cancers. Sequencing was performed with immunoSEQ multiplex PCR; in TCRdb, only in-frame clones are kept and a portion is missing. This repertoire shows about 22,000 clones, just under 95% found once; its top ten account for roughly a sixth. The specimen was blood, collected from a patient who underwent chemoradiotherapy. These receptors came from a human donor with HPV-associated anogenital cancer.

This clone was seen just once. The chain couples TRBV25-1 to TRBJ2-7; D may be TRBD1 (6 bases). Trimming took 10 bases from V and 4 from J, leaving 14 bases between them. Looked up from germline, CDR1 is MGHDK and CDR2 is SYGVNS. The CDR3 length is 12 residues. The CDR3 spells CATKGERYEQYF. Here the CDR3 DNA reads TGTGCCACCAAGGGGGAGAGGTACGAGCAGTACTTC.

The chain is built from TRBV28 and TRBJ1-5; a possible D gene is TRBD1 (6 bases). CDR1 is MDHEN and CDR2 is SYDVKM in the germline V gene. CDR3 length: 15 amino acids. Deletions cut 9 bases from V and 6 bases from J, with 21 bases between. The CDR3 DNA reads as TGTGCCAGTACGGCGCGGGGGGGGCGGGTTCAGCCCCAGCATTTT. Translated: CASTARGGRVQPQHF.

The rearrangement links TRBV9 to TRBJ2-6; 12 positions match TRBD2. Germline CDR1 SGDLS, CDR2 YYNGEE. The CDR3 has 18 amino acids. V gave up 4 bases and J gave up 1 base; unmatched junction bases: 6. As DNA, the CDR3 is TGTGCCAGCAGCTTAAGACTAGCGGGGGATTCTGGGGCCAACGTCCTGACTTTC. It is translated as CASSLRLAGDSGANVLTF.

V and J are TRBV11-2 and TRBJ2-7, with TRBD1 matching over 7 bases. Losses at the gene ends were 5 bases for V and 0 bases for J; bases not matched to a gene: 7. CDR3 size: 15 residues. CDR1 and CDR2 from the germline V gene are SGHAT and FQNNGV. This CDR3 is CASSPGTAFSYEQYF. The DNA for the CDR3 is TGTGCCAGCAGCCCCGGGACAGCCTTCTCCTACGAGCAGTACTTC.

The V gene is TRBV25-1, the J gene TRBJ1-3; weak D call: TRBD1 (6 bases). V was pared by 4 bases and J by 0 bases, with 16 bases between. The CDR3 runs 17 residues. Germline CDR1 reads MGHDK; CDR2 reads SYGVNS. The CDR3 bases are TGTGCCAGCAGTGGTTATGGGACAATAGACTCTGGAAACACCATATATTTT. Translation: CASSGYGTIDSGNTIYF.

This chain links TRBV25-1 with TRBJ2-2; possibly TRBD1 for D (5 bases). Germline V gives CDR1 MGHDK, CDR2 SYGVNS. With 8 bases removed from V and 4 bases from J, the gap between germline ends came to 8 bases. The CDR3 is 12 residues long. The DNA for the CDR3 is TGTGCCAGCCACAGGACCACCGGGGAGCTGTTTTTT. Protein sequence: CASHRTTGELFF.

This clone has only one observation. The chain employs TRBV18 and TRBJ1-5; tentative D call: TRBD1 (5 bases). Trimming removed 1 base at V and 7 bases at J, with 17 bases between. The CDR3 loop spans 16 amino acids. Germline loops: CDR1 KGHSH, CDR2 LQKENI. DNA of the CDR3: TGTGCCAGCTCACCACGGGGACCCTGGGACGGACAGCCCCAGCATTTT. Translating gives CASSPRGPWDGQPQHF. The full variable domain, in which reference TRBV18 and TRBJ1-5 provide the parts outside the CDR3, is NAGVMQNPRHLVRRRGQEARLRCSPMKGHSHVYWYRQLPEEGLKFMVYLQKENIIDESGMPKERFSAEFPKEGPSILRIQQVVRGDSAAYFCASSPRGPWDGQPQHFGDGTRLSIL.

V is TRBV19 and J is TRBJ1-3, with D unclear. This CDR3 comprises 17 residues. Per the germline V gene, CDR1 is LNHDA and CDR2 is SQIVND (reference sequence). V was trimmed by 5 bases and J by 0 bases, leaving 17 bases between them. CDR3 amino acids: CASSSPGAPGSGNTIYF. In DNA form, the CDR3 reads TGTGCCAGTAGTTCCCCGGGCGCTCCCGGCTCTGGAAACACCATATATTTT. The full variable domain, its missing parts supplied by reference TRBV19 and TRBJ1-3, is DGGITQSPKYLFRKEGQNVTLSCEQNLNHDAMYWYRQDPGQGLRLIYYSQIVNDFQKGDIAEGYSVSREKKESFPLTVTSAQKNPTAFYLCASSSPGAPGSGNTIYFGEGSWLTVV.

This clone has only one observation. The chain is built from TRBV4-1 and TRBJ1-4; D gene uncertain. CDR1 is MGHRA and CDR2 is YSYEKL in the germline V gene. Trimming stripped 5 bases from V and 8 bases from J, with 15 bases between. The CDR3 is made up of 14 amino acids. The CDR3 loop is CASSIGFSREKLFF. The CDR3, as DNA: TGCGCCAGCAGCATCGGTTTCAGTCGGGAAAAACTGTTTTTT.

This chain joins TRBV6-5 and TRBJ1-1; D not certain. Germline V gene lookup returns CDR1 MNHEY and CDR2 SVGAGI. This CDR3 comprises 13 residues. V was cut by 6 bases and J by 1 base, with 9 bases left in between. Here the CDR3 reads CASSFVGNTEAFF. CDR3 bases: TGTGCCAGCAGCTTCGTGGGGAACACTGAAGCTTTCTTT.

The chain joins TRBV7-9 to TRBJ2-4; weak D call: TRBD2 (5 bases). The CDR3 sequence is 14 residues long. From germline, CDR1 is SEHNR and CDR2 FQNEAQ (reference sequence). The V end lost 1 base, the J end lost 7 bases, and 11 bases lay between the germline ends. The CDR3 sequence: CASSLGTGGNIQYF. CDR3 nucleotide sequence: TGTGCCAGCAGCTTAGGGACCGGAGGTAACATTCAGTACTTC.

The V call is TRBV29-1, the J call TRBJ2-7, with 7 nucleotides matching TRBD1. The germline gives CDR1 SQVTM, CDR2 ANQGSEA. Unmatched junction bases numbered 9, after V lost 4 bases and J lost 0 bases. This CDR3 region has 15 residues. CDR3 region: CSVGGQTTYSYEQYF. CDR3 bases: TGCAGCGTTGGGGGACAGACAACCTACTCCTACGAGCAGTACTTC.

The V call is TRBV20-1, the J call TRBJ2-3; D call uncertain. Trimming left V 3 bases short and J 14 bases short, with 15 bases between. Germline CDR1 reads DFQATT; CDR2 reads SNEGSKA (reference sequence). The CDR3 runs to 11 residues. The CDR3 is CSASPFQVGYF. CDR3 nucleotides: TGCAGTGCTAGCCCTTTCCAAGTGGGGTATTTT.

The CDR3 here is CASSVASGTSYEQYF. The CDR3 DNA is TGTGCCAGCAGCGTAGCATCGGGGACAAGCTACGAGCAGTACTTC. The V gene is TRBV9, the J gene TRBJ2-7; D might be TRBD1 (6 bases). V was cut by 0 bases and J by 3 bases, with 13 bases left in between. The CDR3 runs 15 residues. Germline values: CDR1 SGDLS, CDR2 YYNGEE.

The chain carries TRBV6-1 and TRBJ1-2, with D hard to call. Germline CDR1 MNHNS, CDR2 SASEGT. This CDR3 spans 16 amino acids. Trimming took off 1 base at V and 8 bases at J, with 20 bases between the two ends. CDR3 DNA: TGTGCCAGCAGTGAAGTTGACGGTAGCGTATCCGGGGGCTACACCTTC. It encodes CASSEVDGSVSGGYTF.

This clone occurred once. CDR3 sequence (DNA): TGTGCCAGTAGGAGACAGACTAACTATGGCTACACCTTC. This codes for CASRRQTNYGYTF. V and J are TRBV19 and TRBJ1-2; D is possibly TRBD1 (5 bases). V lost 6 bases to trimming and J lost 0 bases, with 8 bases between them. The germline CDR1 and CDR2 sequences are LNHDA and SQIVND (reference sequence). CDR3 size: 13 residues.

This rearrangement joins TRBV27 to TRBJ1-5; no clear D gene. Trimming left V 9 bases short and J 6 bases short, with 21 bases between. The length of the CDR3 is 15 residues. Germline V gene sequence: CDR1 MNHEY, CDR2 SMNVEV (reference sequence). Here the CDR3 reads CASRPRRALSQPQHF. CDR3 sequence (DNA): TGTGCCAGTCGCCCGAGGAGGGCGCTGAGTCAGCCCCAGCATTTT.

The rearrangement joins TRBV9 to TRBJ2-7, with D possibly being TRBD2 (6 bases). In germline, CDR1 is SGDLS, CDR2 YYNGEE. CDR3 length: 16 residues. Trimming cost V 1 base and J 2 bases, with 16 bases left between them. This CDR3 reads CASSVSGGSGTYEQYF. CDR3 bases: TGTGCCAGCAGCGTATCGGGTGGTAGCGGCACCTACGAGCAGTACTTC. The whole variable domain, filled in from reference TRBV9 and TRBJ2-7, reads DSGVTQTPKHLITATGQRVTLRCSPRSGDLSVYWYQQSLDQGLQFLIQYYNGEERAKGNILERFSAQQFPDLHSELNLSSLELGDSALYFCASSVSGGSGTYEQYFGPGTRLTVT.

This clone was seen a few times. The chain joins TRBV2 to TRBJ2-1, with 12 nucleotides matching TRBD2. CDR1 is SNHLY and CDR2 is FYNNEI in the germline V gene. This CDR3 is 14 amino acids long. The trim removed 7 bases at V and 9 bases at J, leaving 7 bases unmatched. CDR3 sequence: CASNPSGGALEQFF. The CDR3 region has the DNA TGTGCCAGCAACCCTAGCGGGGGGGCGCTTGAGCAGTTCTTC.

CDR3 DNA: TGTGCCAGCAGCCAAGAAGTGTGGCCAGATACTGGAAACACCATATATTTT. This sequence encodes CASSQEVWPDTGNTIYF. This sequence joins TRBV14 and TRBJ1-3, with D uncertain. V shed 0 bases and J shed 2 bases, with 14 bases lying between them. The CDR3 is made up of 17 amino acids. Germline CDR1 SGHDN, CDR2 FVKESK.